Presented here are 8 T cell receptor beta chains from one specimen sequenced in a study of blood T cell repertoires in COVID-19. Sequencing used immunoSEQ multiplex PCR; TCRdb keeps in-frame clones, though not all of them. The sample has a few hundred thousand clones, roughly 81% seen once. Specimen: peripheral blood. The receptor set was obtained from a man aged 40-49 years with acute or convalescent COVID-19.

The chain recombines TRBV3-1 (or the pseudogene TRBV3-2) with TRBJ1-1, with 8 positions matching TRBD1. Losses at the gene ends were 2 bases for V and 1 base for J; bases not matched to a gene: 3. CDR3 length equals 15 residues. CDR1 and CDR2 (germline): LGHDT, YNNKEL (reference sequence). The CDR3 here is CASSQRDRTNTEAFF. DNA of the CDR3: TGTGCCAGCAGCCAAAGGGACAGGACGAACACTGAAGCTTTCTTT.

This clone was found once. This sequence joins TRBV5-6 and TRBJ1-4, with TRBD1 identical over 10 bases. V dropped 2 bases and J dropped 10; count of bases not matched to a gene: 8. Germline V gene lookup returns CDR1 SGHDT and CDR2 YYEEEE. The CDR3 runs 15 residues. The CDR3 DNA sequence: TGTGCCAGCAGCTTCTCGGGACAGGGGCTTGTAAAACTGTTTTTT. Translated, it gives CASSFSGQGLVKLFF.

This clone has more than one count but fewer than ten. J is TRBJ2-5 and V is TRBV7-2, with a tentative D call TRBD1 (5 bases). Germline assignment: CDR1 SGHTA and CDR2 FQGNSA. The CDR3 covers 15 residues. Deletions cut 3 bases from V and 2 bases from J, with 13 bases between. The CDR3 DNA is TGTGCCAGCAGCTTTCTGACAGACGTTCAAGAGACCCAGTACTTC. Translating it yields CASSFLTDVQETQYF.

This rearrangement joins TRBV5-4 to TRBJ2-2; TRBD2 is a possible D gene (6 bases). CDR3 size: 16 residues. V gave up 4 bases and J gave up 4 bases, with 17 bases separating them. CDR1 and CDR2 from the germline V gene are SGHNT and YYREEE (reference sequence). The CDR3 sequence is CASSPGRQGGTGELFF. In DNA form, the CDR3 reads TGTGCCAGCAGCCCCGGTAGGCAGGGAGGCACCGGGGAGCTGTTTTTT.

The chain couples TRBV18 to TRBJ1-1; TRBD1 matches at 11 bases. V shed 4 bases and J 1 base; nucleotides not matched to a gene: 5. The CDR3 consists of 16 residues. Germline assignment: CDR1 KGHSH and CDR2 LQKENI. CDR3 residues: CASSLGQGAANTEAFF. The CDR3 nucleotides read TGTGCCAGCTCACTAGGACAGGGGGCTGCGAACACTGAAGCTTTCTTT.

The rearrangement links TRBV19 to TRBJ1-5, with 9 bases lining up with TRBD1. Unmatched junction bases numbered 7, after V lost 7 bases and J lost 9 bases. The V gene's germline CDR1 is LNHDA and CDR2 SQIVND (reference sequence). CDR3 length: 13 amino acids. The CDR3 is CASKPTGGRPQHF. The CDR3 DNA follows: TGTGCCAGTAAACCTACAGGGGGCAGGCCCCAGCATTTT.

This chain uses TRBV9 with TRBJ2-3; 8 bases match TRBD1. J gave up 4 bases and V 3 bases, and 10 bases lay outside the gene matches. This CDR3 has 16 amino acids. CDR1 is SGDLS, CDR2 YYNGEE, per germline. The DNA for the CDR3 is TGTGCCAGCAGCGCTACCACAGGGGGAAATGCAGATACGCAGTATTTT. Encoded protein: CASSATTGGNADTQYF. Using reference TRBV9 and TRBJ2-3 for the parts outside the CDR3, the full variable domain is DSGVTQTPKHLITATGQRVTLRCSPRSGDLSVYWYQQSLDQGLQFLIQYYNGEERAKGNILERFSAQQFPDLHSELNLSSLELGDSALYFCASSATTGGNADTQYFGPGTRLTVL.

In the case of this clone: The junction differs from germline at one of its ends, possibly a read error. The chain has TRBV5-1 and TRBJ1-5, with a possible D match to TRBD1 (5 bases). CDR3 length equals 15 residues. CDR1 and CDR2 from the germline V gene are SGHRS and YFSETQ. CDR3 sequence reads: CASRLGDSPNQPQHF. In nucleotides, the CDR3 is TGCGCCAGCAGATTGGGTGACAGCCCCAATCAGCCCCAGCATTTT.